Given below is one T cell receptor (beta chain) in context. V was cut by 5 bases and J by 7 bases, with 16 bases left in between. This CDR3 comprises 15 residues. CDR1 KGHDR and CDR2 SFDVKD come from the germline V gene. This entry belongs to a study of molecular identifiers for immune sequencing clone quantification. MiXCR, applied by TCRdb to the PCR reads, yields one record per CDR3 protein. The data hold 490,000 or so distinct CDR3 sequences, with roughly 25% observed a single time. Sequenced input: naive CD8+ T cells from blood, with Jurkat cell RNA spiked in. Stated subset: FACS-sorted CD8+CD4-CCR7+CD45RA+ naive T cells. The chain couples TRBV24-1 to TRBJ1-4; D is ambiguous. The source is a human donor in good health. Some libraries in this study had Jurkat cell RNA spiked in. The CDR3 DNA sequence: TGTGCCACCAGTGCCGGAGTCGTGCAGAGTGAAAAACTGTTTTTT. Translated: CATSAGVVQSEKLFF.